These 7 T cell receptor beta chains were sequenced from one sample in a study of CD8 T cells in ankylosing spondylitis (dated 2017 in TCRdb). The library was produced with 5' RACE. TCRdb shows the sequencer as Illumina HiSeq 2500. TCRdb handled the public reads itself, with Q25 trimming in fastp and clone calling in MiXCR, and kept productive beta chains. Identical CDR3 proteins give one entry, which carries the most common genes and DNA. A total of under 300,000 distinct CDR3 sequences appear in this sample, roughly a tenth of them only once. Of the sample, 5.5% to 8% falls within the top ten clones. The sample was blood, either unsorted or a sorted T cell fraction (not recorded which). The receptors stem from a male donor with ankylosing spondylitis or in good health (not recorded which).

Many counts were recorded for this clonotype. This sequence joins TRBV7-6 and TRBJ2-1, with TRBD2 identical over 8 bases. The V gene end was trimmed by 3 bases and the J gene end by 0 bases; junction bases not matched to a gene: 7. Germline V gene lookup returns CDR1 SGHVS and CDR2 FNYEAQ. The CDR3 consists of 17 residues. Here the CDR3 reads CASSFQAGVSSYNEQFF. CDR3 nucleotides: TGTGCCAGCAGCTTTCAAGCGGGAGTAAGCTCCTACAATGAGCAGTTCTTC.

The chain is built from TRBV7-6 and TRBJ2-1; TRBD2 matches at 12 bases. Germline CDR1 SGHVS, CDR2 FNYEAQ. This CDR3 has 17 amino acids. V trimming: 5 bases; J trimming: 2 bases; junction bases outside the gene matches: 7. DNA of the CDR3: TGTGCCAGCAGCCAAAGGCGGACTAGCGGGACCTACAATGAGCAGTTCTTC. Translating gives CASSQRRTSGTYNEQFF.

This clonotype appeared many times. V is TRBV20-1 and J is TRBJ2-1, with D possibly matching TRBD2 (6 bases). The CDR3 has 13 residues. Per germline, CDR1 DFQATT and CDR2 SNEGSKA (reference sequence). The V gene lost 3 bases and the J gene lost 2 bases, with 8 bases spanning the gap. CDR3 amino acids: CSASGRAYNEQFF. The DNA for the CDR3 is TGCAGTGCTAGCGGGAGAGCCTACAATGAGCAGTTCTTC.

The J gene is TRBJ1-1, the V gene TRBV11-2; TRBD1 matches 9 bases. This CDR3 contains 15 residues. Looked up from germline, CDR1 is SGHAT and CDR2 is FQNNGV. With V trimmed by 5 bases and J by 9 bases, 13 bases remained unmatched. The CDR3 DNA follows: TGTGCCAGCAGCCCCCCAGAGGGACAGGGAGGGCAAGCTTTCTTT. Its protein product is CASSPPEGQGGQAFF.

This clonotype was seen many times. The chain uses TRBV5-1 and TRBJ2-7; the D gene is possibly TRBD2 (5 bases). Trimming took off 0 bases at V and 7 bases at J, with 11 bases between the two ends. Germline V gives CDR1 SGHRS, CDR2 YFSETQ. The length of the CDR3 is 13 residues. CDR3 nucleotides: TGCGCCAGCAGCTTGGTTGCTTCGGGAGAGCAGTACTTC. It yields the protein CASSLVASGEQYF. Full variable domain (rest looked up from reference TRBV5-1 and TRBJ2-7): KAGVTQTPRYLIKTRGQQVTLSCSPISGHRSVSWYQQTPGQGLQFLFEYFSETQRNKGNFPGRFSGRQFSNSRSEMNVSTLELGDSALYLCASSLVASGEQYFGPGTRLTVT.

This clonotype was seen more than once but under ten times. The CDR3 loop is CATSRDTYEQYF. The CDR3 DNA sequence: TGTGCCACCAGCAGGGACACCTACGAGCAGTACTTC. The chain has TRBV15 and TRBJ2-7; possible D gene TRBD1, 5 bases. Trimming took off 3 bases at V and 2 bases at J, with 5 bases between the two ends. Looked up from germline, CDR1 is LNHNV and CDR2 is YYDKDF (reference sequence). This CDR3 is built from 12 residues.

The chain links TRBV10-3 to TRBJ1-1; possibly TRBD1 for D (6 bases). This CDR3 is 16 amino acids long. Germline CDR1 reads ENHRY; CDR2 reads SYGVKD. V shed 2 bases and J shed 0 bases, with 13 bases lying between them. DNA for the CDR3: TGTGCCATCAGTGAGAACAGGGCTCCCATGAACACTGAAGCTTTCTTT. It yields the protein CAISENRAPMNTEAFF.